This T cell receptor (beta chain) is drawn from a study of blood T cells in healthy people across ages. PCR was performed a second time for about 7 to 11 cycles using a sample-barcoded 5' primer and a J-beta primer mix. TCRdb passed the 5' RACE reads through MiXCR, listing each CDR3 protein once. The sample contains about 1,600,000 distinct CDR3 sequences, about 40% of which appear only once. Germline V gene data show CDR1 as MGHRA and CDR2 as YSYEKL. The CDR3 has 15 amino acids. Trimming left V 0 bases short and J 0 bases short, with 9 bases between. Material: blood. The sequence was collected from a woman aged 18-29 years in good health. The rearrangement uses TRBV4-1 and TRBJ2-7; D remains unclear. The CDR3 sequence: CASSQDYLLSYEQYF. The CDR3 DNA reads TGCGCCAGCAGCCAAGACTATCTCCTCTCCTACGAGCAGTACTTC.